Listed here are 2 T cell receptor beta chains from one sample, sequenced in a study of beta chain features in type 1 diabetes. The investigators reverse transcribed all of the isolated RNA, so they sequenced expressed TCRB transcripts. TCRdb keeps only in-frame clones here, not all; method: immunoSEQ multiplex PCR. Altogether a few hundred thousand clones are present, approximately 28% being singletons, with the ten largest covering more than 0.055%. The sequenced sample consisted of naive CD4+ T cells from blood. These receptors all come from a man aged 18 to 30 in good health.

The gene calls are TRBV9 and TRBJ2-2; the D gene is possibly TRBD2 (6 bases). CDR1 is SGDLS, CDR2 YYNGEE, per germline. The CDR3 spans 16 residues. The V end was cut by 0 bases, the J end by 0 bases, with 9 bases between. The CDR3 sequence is CASSVGLASNTGELFF. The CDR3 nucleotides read TGTGCCAGCAGCGTAGGGCTAGCGTCGAACACCGGGGAGCTGTTTTTT.

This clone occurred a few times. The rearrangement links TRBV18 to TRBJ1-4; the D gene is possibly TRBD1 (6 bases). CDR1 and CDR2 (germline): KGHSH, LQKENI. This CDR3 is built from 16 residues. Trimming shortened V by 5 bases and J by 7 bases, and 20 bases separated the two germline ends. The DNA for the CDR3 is TGTGCCAGCTCATCAGGCATGGGGGGCTACGGTGAAAAACTGTTTTTT. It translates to CASSSGMGGYGEKLFF.